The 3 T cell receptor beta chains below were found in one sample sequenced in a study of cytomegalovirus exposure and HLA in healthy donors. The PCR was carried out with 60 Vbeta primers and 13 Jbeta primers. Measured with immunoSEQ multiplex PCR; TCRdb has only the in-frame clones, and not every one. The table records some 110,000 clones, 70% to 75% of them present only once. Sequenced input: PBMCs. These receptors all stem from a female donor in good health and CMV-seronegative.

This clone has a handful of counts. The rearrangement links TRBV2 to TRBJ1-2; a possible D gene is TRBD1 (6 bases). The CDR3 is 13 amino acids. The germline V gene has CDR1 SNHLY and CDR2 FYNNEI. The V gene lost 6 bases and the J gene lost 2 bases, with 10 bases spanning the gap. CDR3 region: CASRGGGNYGYTF. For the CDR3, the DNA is TGTGCCAGCAGGGGAGGGGGAAACTATGGCTACACCTTC.

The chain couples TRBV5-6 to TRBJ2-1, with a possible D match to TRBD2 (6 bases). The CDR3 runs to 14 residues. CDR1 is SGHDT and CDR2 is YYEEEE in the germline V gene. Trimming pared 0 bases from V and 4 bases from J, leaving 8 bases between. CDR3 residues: CASSLGLGYNEQFF. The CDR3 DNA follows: TGTGCCAGCAGCTTGGGACTAGGTTACAATGAGCAGTTCTTC. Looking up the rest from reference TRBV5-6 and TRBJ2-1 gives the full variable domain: DAGVTQSPTHLIKTRGQQVTLRCSPKSGHDTVSWYQQALGQGPQFIFQYYEEEERQRGNFPDRFSGHQFPNYSSELNVNALLLGDSALYLCASSLGLGYNEQFFGPGTRLTVL.

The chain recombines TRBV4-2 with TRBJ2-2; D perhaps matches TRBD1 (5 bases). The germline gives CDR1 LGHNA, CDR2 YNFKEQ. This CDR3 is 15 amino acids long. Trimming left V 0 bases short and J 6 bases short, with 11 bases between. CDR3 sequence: CASSQDLGRAGELFF. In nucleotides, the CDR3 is TGTGCCAGCAGCCAAGATCTGGGCAGGGCCGGGGAGCTGTTTTTT.